These T cell receptor beta chains were read from a single sample in a study of identical twins. TCRdb used MiXCR to reprocess the 5' RACE reads, holding one entry per CDR3 protein. The profile shows a few hundred thousand distinct CDR3 sequences, roughly 9% of them singletons. Sequencing used naive T cells sorted from blood. The receptors were gathered from a woman aged 50 to 60 in good health. Each CDR3 is given with its conserved first and last residue. D genes are given only for firm matches. Size is stated for part of the rows, as once, few or many counts, or as a class when the clone is expanded.

d_gene	v_gene	abundance	j_gene	CDR3aa	CDR3nt
NA	TRBV12-3/TRBV12-4	NA	TRBJ2-2	CASSWGVGTGELFF	TGTGCCAGCAGTTGGGGGGTGGGAACCGGGGAGCTGTTTTTT
NA	TRBV5-1	few	TRBJ2-6	CASSTDLAANVLTF	TGCGCCAGCAGCACCGACTTGGCGGCCAACGTCCTGACTTTC
NA	TRBV29-1	NA	TRBJ2-2	CSVEEGAINTGELFF	TGCAGCGTTGAGGAGGGAGCAATCAACACCGGGGAGCTGTTTTTT
NA	TRBV5-4	few	TRBJ2-1	CASSWDSGEQFF	TGTGCCAGCAGCTGGGATTCGGGCGAGCAGTTCTTC
NA	TRBV29-1	few	TRBJ1-2	CSVEDGDRIDGYTF	TGCAGCGTTGAAGACGGTGACAGAATCGATGGCTACACCTTC
TRBD1	TRBV24-1	few	TRBJ2-3	CATTIHRGSTDTQYF	TGTGCCACCACCATTCACAGGGGAAGCACAGATACGCAGTATTTT
NA	TRBV9	few	TRBJ1-1	CASSKRQNTEAFF	TGTGCCAGCAGCAAACGACAGAACACTGAAGCTTTCTTT
TRBD1	TRBV5-1	many	TRBJ2-7	CASSVGQPRLEQYF	TGCGCCAGCAGCGTGGGACAGCCTCGTCTCGAGCAGTACTTC
TRBD2	TRBV20-1	NA	TRBJ2-1	CSAIDTSGRADEQFF	TGCAGTGCTATCGACACTAGCGGGAGGGCCGATGAGCAGTTCTTC
NA	TRBV5-1	NA	TRBJ2-7	CASSLGLGAGRSSYEQYF	TGCGCCAGCAGCTTGGGTCTAGGAGCGGGTCGAAGCTCCTACGAGCAGTACTTC
NA	TRBV12-3/TRBV12-4	few	TRBJ2-1	CASSTGHEQFF	TGTGCCAGCAGCACGGGACATGAGCAGTTCTTC
TRBD2	TRBV19	NA	TRBJ2-1	CASTPGSSGEQFF	TGTGCCAGTACCCCGGGCTCTAGCGGGGAGCAGTTCTTC
TRBD1	TRBV19	NA	TRBJ2-2	CASSIGGTGAGELFF	TGTGCCAGTAGTATAGGGGGGACAGGGGCCGGGGAGCTGTTTTTT
NA	TRBV24-1	many	TRBJ2-7	CATSVEGSREQYF	TGTGCCACCAGTGTTGAGGGCTCTCGCGAGCAGTACTTC
NA	TRBV5-1	many	TRBJ1-1	CASSLVANTEAFF	TGCGCCAGCAGCTTGGTGGCGAACACTGAAGCTTTCTTT
TRBD1	TRBV12-3/TRBV12-4	few	TRBJ2-1	CASRMDRGFDEQFF	TGTGCCAGCAGGATGGACAGGGGCTTTGATGAGCAGTTCTTC
TRBD2	TRBV9	few	TRBJ2-1	CASNPSGNNEQFF	TGTGCCAGCAACCCTAGCGGGAACAATGAGCAGTTCTTC
TRBD2	TRBV20-1	few	TRBJ2-1	CSARGTGTSGYNEQFF	TGCAGTGCTAGAGGAACCGGGACTAGCGGCTACAATGAGCAGTTCTTC
TRBD1	TRBV12-5	NA	TRBJ2-7	CASGLGQGGYEQYF	TGTGCTAGTGGTTTGGGACAGGGCGGGTACGAGCAGTACTTC
NA	TRBV7-2	few	TRBJ2-2	CASSLGGGVLGELFF	TGTGCCAGCAGCTTAGGCGGGGGCGTCCTGGGGGAGCTGTTTTTT
TRBD2	TRBV19	NA	TRBJ2-3	CASSNAGTSGTDTQYF	TGTGCCAGTAGTAACGCCGGGACTAGCGGGACAGATACGCAGTATTTT
NA	TRBV28	many	TRBJ2-1	CASTLGLAYNEQFF	TGTGCCAGCACCCTGGGCCTAGCCTACAATGAGCAGTTCTTC
NA	TRBV10-3	few	TRBJ2-2	CAISEGAWPANTGELFF	TGTGCCATCAGTGAAGGCGCTTGGCCCGCGAACACCGGGGAGCTGTTTTTT
TRBD2	TRBV20-1	NA	TRBJ2-7	CSARDFSGRLGEQYF	TGCAGTGCTAGAGATTTTAGCGGGAGGCTAGGAGAGCAGTACTTC
NA	TRBV5-1	few	TRBJ2-3	CASSFEASSTDTQYF	TGCGCCAGCAGCTTCGAGGCTAGTTCCACAGATACGCAGTATTTT
NA	TRBV20-1	NA	TRBJ2-1	CSARGGGNEQFF	TGCAGTGCTAGGGGGGGCGGCAATGAGCAGTTCTTC
NA	TRBV7-7	few	TRBJ2-1	CASSLASGEHNEQFF	TGTGCTAGCAGCTTAGCTTCGGGGGAGCACAATGAGCAGTTCTTC
NA	TRBV9	NA	TRBJ2-2	CASSVSTRVGELFF	TGTGCCAGCAGCGTCAGTACGCGCGTCGGGGAGCTGTTTTTT
NA	TRBV20-1	few	TRBJ2-3	CSRERGTDTQYF	TGCAGCCGGGAGCGTGGCACAGATACGCAGTATTTT
NA	TRBV12-3/TRBV12-4	few	TRBJ2-5	CASSSLYETSPITGETQYF	TGTGCCAGCAGTTCCCTGTACGAGACTAGTCCTATTACCGGGGAGACCCAGTACTTC
NA	TRBV20-1	NA	TRBJ2-7	CSARDLGGDRLGEQYF	TGCAGTGCTAGAGACCTAGGAGGGGATAGGTTGGGCGAGCAGTACTTC
NA	TRBV29-1	many	TRBJ2-1	CSVGVGQLFF	TGCAGCGTTGGGGTCGGGCAGTTGTTCTTC
TRBD1	TRBV20-1	many	TRBJ2-1	CSATGGQGSHEQFF	TGCAGTGCTACCGGGGGACAGGGATCCCATGAGCAGTTCTTC
NA	TRBV5-1	NA	TRBJ2-3	CASSRKIGQMGLAETDTQYF	TGCGCCAGCAGCCGCAAAATTGGACAGATGGGGCTAGCGGAAACAGATACGCAGTATTTT
NA	TRBV10-2	NA	TRBJ2-1	CASSEETWGHEQFF	TGCGCCAGCAGTGAGGAGACTTGGGGCCATGAGCAGTTCTTC
NA	TRBV6-5	many	TRBJ2-1	CASSYSGGLSYNEQFF	TGTGCCAGCAGTTACTCGGGCGGGTTGTCCTACAATGAGCAGTTCTTC
NA	TRBV5-1	many	TRBJ2-1	CATRLVDEQFF	TGCGCCACCAGACTAGTCGATGAGCAGTTCTTC